One sample yielded the 9 T cell receptor beta chains listed below, sequenced in a study of T-cell memory formation after mild COVID-19. TCRdb reprocessed the 5' RACE reads with MiXCR, giving one entry per CDR3 protein. This table holds about 360,000 distinct CDR3 sequences, approximately 15% found once. The material sequenced was PBMCs or a T cell subset sorted from them (not recorded which). These TCRs come from a man aged 18 to 30 who had mild COVID-19 (a few samples of this study predate the infection). Cell type and time point are not known.

This clonotype was seen only a few times. The rearrangement links TRBV4-3 to TRBJ2-2; D perhaps matches TRBD2 (6 bases). V gave up 4 bases and J gave up 10 bases, with 19 bases separating them. The CDR3 is 15 residues long. Looked up from germline, CDR1 is LGHNA and CDR2 is YSLEER. The CDR3 here is CASSRPGLRPEELFF. For the CDR3, the DNA is TGCGCCAGCAGCCGACCGGGACTGAGACCCGAGGAGCTGTTTTTT.

This CDR3 reads CASSPDRNNNEQFF. DNA for the CDR3: TGTGCCAGTAGCCCGGACAGGAACAACAATGAGCAGTTCTTC. This chain joins TRBV19 and TRBJ2-1; TRBD1 matches at 7 bases. Trimming cost V 6 bases and J 5 bases; bases outside gene matches: 7. There are 14 residues in the CDR3. Germline V gives CDR1 LNHDA, CDR2 SQIVND (reference sequence).

The chain has TRBV11-2 and TRBJ2-3; possible D gene TRBD2, 5 bases. The CDR3 has 13 residues. The V end was cut by 5 bases, the J end by 8 bases, with 14 bases between. Germline V lookup: CDR1 SGHAT, CDR2 FQNNGV. This chain's CDR3 is CASSPVREGTQYF. CDR3 DNA: TGTGCCAGCAGCCCGGTCCGAGAGGGTACGCAGTATTTT.

This clonotype was seen more than once but under ten times. This chain uses TRBV29-1 with TRBJ1-4; TRBD1 matches at 8 bases. From germline, CDR1 is SQVTM and CDR2 ANQGSEA. CDR3 length: 12 amino acids. V trimming: 7 bases; J trimming: 10 bases; junction bases outside the gene matches: 8. The CDR3 loop reads CSGGDRNGKLFF. In DNA, the CDR3 is TGCAGCGGTGGGGACAGGAACGGAAAACTGTTTTTT.

This clonotype showed up just a few times. The CDR3 nucleotides are TGTGCCAGCAGTCGGGACAGGGTTGCAGGTAGTACGCAGTATTTT. The encoded protein is CASSRDRVAGSTQYF. V is TRBV6-2 or TRBV6-3 and J is TRBJ2-3; the match to TRBD1 covers 9 bases. There are 15 residues in the CDR3. V lost 5 bases and J lost 8; bases outside the gene matches: 11. Germline loops: CDR1 MNHEY, CDR2 SVGEGT.

The genes are TRBV24-1 and TRBJ2-3, with 7 bases aligning to TRBD1. Unmatched junction bases numbered 9, after V lost 4 bases and J lost 9 bases. CDR1 is KGHDR and CDR2 is SFDVKD in the germline V gene. The CDR3 has 14 residues. Here the CDR3 DNA reads TGTGCCACCAGTGACAACTACGACAGGGTAACGCAGTATTTT. Amino acids: CATSDNYDRVTQYF.

The chain uses TRBV7-2 and TRBJ2-3, with a tentative D call TRBD2 (7 bases). The CDR3 sequence is 15 residues long. Germline CDR1 is SGHTA and CDR2 is FQGNSA. V was trimmed by 7 bases and J by 2 bases, leaving 16 bases between them. DNA of the CDR3: TGTGCCAGCAACCCGGGGGGCGGGAACACAGATACGCAGTATTTT. Its translation is CASNPGGGNTDTQYF.

The chain has TRBV6-2 or TRBV6-3 and TRBJ2-7; 8 bases agree with TRBD1. Germline trimming cut 6 bases from V and 5 bases from J; bases unmatched to any gene: 6. This CDR3 region has 13 residues. CDR1 is MNHEY and CDR2 is SVGEGT in the germline V gene. CDR3 bases: TGTGCCAGCAGCCGACAGGGGAGAAACGAGCAGTACGTC. Its protein is CASSRQGRNEQYV.

This chain joins TRBV19 and TRBJ1-5; D unclear. The CDR3 covers 14 residues. Germline CDR1 and CDR2: LNHDA and SQIVND (reference sequence). V was cut by 7 bases and J by 3 bases, with 13 bases left in between. CDR3 bases: TGTGCCAGTAAGGTCGAGGGCTACAATCAGCCCCAGCATTTT. Protein sequence: CASKVEGYNQPQHF.